The clone carrying this T cell receptor (beta chain) appeared a single time. The antigen remains undetermined. This record comes from a study of shared clonotypes between healthy human individuals. The V gene end was trimmed by 2 bases and the J gene end by 2 bases; junction bases not matched to a gene: 4. From germline, CDR1 is SGHTS and CDR2 YDEGEE. The CDR3 covers 14 residues. Overall study findings and caveats: Researchers found naive subsets generally carried larger estimated richness than memory subsets.

Selected positively for CCR7 and CD45RO-negative, naive CD8 cells excluded terminally differentiated effector memory CD45RA+ cells. Per the original data handling: Junction-only sequences without quality scores came from ImmunoSEQ, so filtering differed. Using immunoSEQ multiplex PCR, the repertoire was profiled, and TCRdb retains in-frame clones only, with some absent. For V, J and clone size, that table is used; D and trimming come from the DNA. Among some 2 million clones, approximately 94% were seen once, and the ten largest hold about 1.1%. The receptor was derived from a man aged 18 to 29 in good health. Material: naive CD8+ T cells sorted from blood. V usage is TRBV5-8 and J usage is TRBJ2-7; 7 bases fit TRBD1. CDR3 amino acids: CASSFGQATYEQYF. The CDR3 bases are TGTGCCAGCAGCTTTGGACAGGCCACCTACGAGCAGTACTTC.